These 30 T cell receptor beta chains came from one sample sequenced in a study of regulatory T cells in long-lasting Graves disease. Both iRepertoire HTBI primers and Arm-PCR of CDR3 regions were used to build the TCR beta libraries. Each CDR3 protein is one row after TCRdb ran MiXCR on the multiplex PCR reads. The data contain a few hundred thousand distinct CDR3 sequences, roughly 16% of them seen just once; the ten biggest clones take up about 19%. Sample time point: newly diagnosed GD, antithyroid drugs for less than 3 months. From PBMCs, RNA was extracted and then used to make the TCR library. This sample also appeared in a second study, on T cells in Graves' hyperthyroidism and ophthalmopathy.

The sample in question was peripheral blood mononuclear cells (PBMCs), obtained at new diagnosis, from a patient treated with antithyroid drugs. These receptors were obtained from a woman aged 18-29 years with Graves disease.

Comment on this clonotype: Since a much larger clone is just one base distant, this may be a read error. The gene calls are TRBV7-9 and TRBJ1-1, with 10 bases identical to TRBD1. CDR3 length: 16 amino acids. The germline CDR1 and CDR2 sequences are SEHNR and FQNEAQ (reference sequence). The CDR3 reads CASSHPGQGMNTGAFF. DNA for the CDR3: TGCGCCAGCAGCCACCCGGGACAGGGGATGAACACTGGAGCTTTCTTT.

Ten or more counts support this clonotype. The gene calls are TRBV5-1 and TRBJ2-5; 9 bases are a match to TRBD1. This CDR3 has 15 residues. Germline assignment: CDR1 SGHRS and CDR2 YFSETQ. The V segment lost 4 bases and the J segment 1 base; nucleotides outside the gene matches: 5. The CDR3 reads CASSLGQGFQETQYF. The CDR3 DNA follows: TGCGCCAGCAGCCTTGGACAGGGGTTCCAAGAGACCCAGTACTTC. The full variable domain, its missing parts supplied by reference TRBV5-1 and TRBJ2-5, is KAGVTQTPRYLIKTRGQQVTLSCSPISGHRSVSWYQQTPGQGLQFLFEYFSETQRNKGNFPGRFSGRQFSNSRSEMNVSTLELGDSALYLCASSLGQGFQETQYFGPGTRLLVL.

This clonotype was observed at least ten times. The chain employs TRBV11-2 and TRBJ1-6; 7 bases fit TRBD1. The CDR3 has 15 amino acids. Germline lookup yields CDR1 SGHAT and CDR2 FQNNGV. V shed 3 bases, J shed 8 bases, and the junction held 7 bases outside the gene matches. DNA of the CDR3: TGTGCCAGCAGCTTGGAACCAACAGGGGATTCACCCCTCCACTTT. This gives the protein CASSLEPTGDSPLHF.

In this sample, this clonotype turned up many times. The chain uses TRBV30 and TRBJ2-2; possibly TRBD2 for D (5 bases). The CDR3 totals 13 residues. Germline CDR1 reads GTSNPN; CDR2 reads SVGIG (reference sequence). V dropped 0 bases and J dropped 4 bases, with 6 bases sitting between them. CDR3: CAWSVGGTGELFF. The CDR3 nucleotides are TGTGCCTGGAGTGTTGGAGGCACCGGGGAGCTGTTTTTT. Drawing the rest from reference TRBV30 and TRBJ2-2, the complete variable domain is SQTIHQWPATLVQPVGSPLSLECTVEGTSNPNLYWYRQAAGRGLQLLFYSVGIGQISSEVPQNLSASRPQDRQFILSSKKLLLSDSGFYLCAWSVGGTGELFFGEGSRLTVL.

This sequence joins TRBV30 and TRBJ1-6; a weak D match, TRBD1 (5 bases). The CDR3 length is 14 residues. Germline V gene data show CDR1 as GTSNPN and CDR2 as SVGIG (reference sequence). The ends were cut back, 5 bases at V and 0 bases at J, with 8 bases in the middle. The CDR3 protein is CAWGGTSYNSPLHF. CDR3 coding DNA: TGTGCCTGGGGAGGGACCTCCTATAATTCACCCCTCCACTTT. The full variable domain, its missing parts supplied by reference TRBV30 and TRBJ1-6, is SQTIHQWPATLVQPVGSPLSLECTVEGTSNPNLYWYRQAAGRGLQLLFYSVGIGQISSEVPQNLSASRPQDRQFILSSKKLLLSDSGFYLCAWGGTSYNSPLHFGNGTRLTVT.

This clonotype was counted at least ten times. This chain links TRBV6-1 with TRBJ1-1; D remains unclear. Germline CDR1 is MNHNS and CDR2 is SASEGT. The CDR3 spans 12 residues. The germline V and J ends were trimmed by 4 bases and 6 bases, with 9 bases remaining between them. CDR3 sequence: CASSAGLAEAFF. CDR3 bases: TGTGCCAGCAGTGCGGGGTTGGCTGAAGCTTTCTTT.

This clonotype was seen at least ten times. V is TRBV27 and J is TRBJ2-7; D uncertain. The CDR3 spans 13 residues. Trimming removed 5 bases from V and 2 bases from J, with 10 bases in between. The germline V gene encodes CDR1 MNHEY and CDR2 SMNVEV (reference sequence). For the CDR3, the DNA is TGTGCCAGCAGTCTTTCCTTTACCTACGAGCAGTACTTC. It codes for CASSLSFTYEQYF.

CDR3 coding DNA: TGCAGTGCTAGAGATCACGGCAGAACGACTGGGGCCAACGTCCTGACTTTC. Translation: CSARDHGRTTGANVLTF. The rearrangement joins TRBV20-1 to TRBJ2-6; D is unclear. CDR1 DFQATT and CDR2 SNEGSKA come from the germline V gene (reference sequence). The CDR3 consists of 17 residues. V lost 0 bases and J 2 bases, leaving 14 bases between the germline ends.

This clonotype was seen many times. CDR3 sequence (DNA): TGCAGCGCGGGACAGGATTACACTGAAGCTTTCTTT. Encoded protein: CSAGQDYTEAFF. This chain connects TRBV29-1 to TRBJ1-1, with 8 bases matching TRBD1. This CDR3 has 12 amino acids. Trimming at V came to 7 bases and at J to 3 bases, leaving 4 bases not matched to a gene. Germline V gene lookup returns CDR1 SQVTM and CDR2 ANQGSEA.

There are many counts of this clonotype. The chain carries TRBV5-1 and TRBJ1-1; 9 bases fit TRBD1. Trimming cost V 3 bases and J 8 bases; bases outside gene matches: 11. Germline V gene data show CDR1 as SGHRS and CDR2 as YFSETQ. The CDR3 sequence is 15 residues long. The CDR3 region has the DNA TGCGCCAGCAGCTCACAGGGGGCGGCTCGATCGGAAGCTTTCTTT. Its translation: CASSSQGAARSEAFF.

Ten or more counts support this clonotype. The CDR3 reads CASSLETGGHEQFF. CDR3 nucleotide sequence: TGTGCCAGCTCACTAGAAACAGGGGGCCATGAGCAGTTCTTC. The chain recombines TRBV18 with TRBJ2-1, with 9 bases matching TRBD1. The CDR3 is 14 amino acids. Trimming cost V 4 bases and J 8 bases; bases outside gene matches: 6. Germline V gives CDR1 KGHSH, CDR2 LQKENI.

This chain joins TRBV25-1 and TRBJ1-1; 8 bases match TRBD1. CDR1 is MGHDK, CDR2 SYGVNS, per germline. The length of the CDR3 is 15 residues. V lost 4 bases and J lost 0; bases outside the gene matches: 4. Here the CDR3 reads CASSARTGLNTEAFF. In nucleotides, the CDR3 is TGTGCCAGCAGTGCGAGGACAGGGCTGAACACTGAAGCTTTCTTT.

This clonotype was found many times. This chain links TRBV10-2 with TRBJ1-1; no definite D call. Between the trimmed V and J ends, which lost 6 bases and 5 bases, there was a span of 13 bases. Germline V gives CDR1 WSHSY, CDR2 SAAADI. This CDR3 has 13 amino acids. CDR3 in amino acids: CASSGAGRTEAFF. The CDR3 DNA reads TGCGCCAGCAGCGGAGCGGGGAGGACTGAAGCTTTCTTT.

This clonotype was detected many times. The CDR3 nucleotides are TGTGCCAGCAGCTTATTCGACGGGGGGGATTTAGTTTACACTGAAGCTTTCTTT. It yields the protein CASSLFDGGDLVYTEAFF. The V gene is TRBV7-8, the J gene TRBJ1-1; a weak D match, TRBD1 (5 bases). The germline V gene has CDR1 SGHVS and CDR2 FQNEAQ. Trimming removed 2 bases from V and 3 bases from J, with 22 bases in between. The CDR3 runs to 18 residues.

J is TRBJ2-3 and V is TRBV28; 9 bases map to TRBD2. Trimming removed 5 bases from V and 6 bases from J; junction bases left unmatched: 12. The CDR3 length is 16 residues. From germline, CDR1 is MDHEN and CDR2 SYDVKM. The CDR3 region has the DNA TGTGCCAGCAGTCCCCTGCTAGCGGGGAGGGGGGATACGCAGTATTTT. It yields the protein CASSPLLAGRGDTQYF.

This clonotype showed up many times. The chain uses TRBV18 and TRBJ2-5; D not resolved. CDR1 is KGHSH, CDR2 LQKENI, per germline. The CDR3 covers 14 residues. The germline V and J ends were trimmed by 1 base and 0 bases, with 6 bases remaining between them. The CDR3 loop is CASSPRPHQETQYF. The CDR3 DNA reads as TGTGCCAGCTCACCACGGCCGCACCAAGAGACCCAGTACTTC.

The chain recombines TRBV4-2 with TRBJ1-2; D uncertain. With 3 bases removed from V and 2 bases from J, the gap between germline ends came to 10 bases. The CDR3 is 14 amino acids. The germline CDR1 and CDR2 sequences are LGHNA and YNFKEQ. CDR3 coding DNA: TGTGCCAGCAGCCACCCGACACTGAACTATGGCTACACCTTC. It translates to CASSHPTLNYGYTF.

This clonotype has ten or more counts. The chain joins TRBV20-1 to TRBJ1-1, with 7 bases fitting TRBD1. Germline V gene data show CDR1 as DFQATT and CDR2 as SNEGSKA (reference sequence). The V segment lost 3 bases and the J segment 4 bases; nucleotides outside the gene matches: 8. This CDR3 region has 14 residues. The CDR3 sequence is CSASLGGGSTEAFF. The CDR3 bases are TGCAGTGCTAGTCTAGGGGGCGGATCCACTGAAGCTTTCTTT.

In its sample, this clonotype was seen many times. The CDR3 sequence: CATSNQGYGYTF. CDR3 coding DNA: TGTGCCACCAGCAACCAGGGCTATGGCTACACCTTC. This rearrangement joins TRBV15 to TRBJ1-2; D perhaps matches TRBD1 (5 bases). Germline assignment: CDR1 LNHNV and CDR2 YYDKDF (reference sequence). Trimming took off 4 bases at V and 4 bases at J, with 7 bases between the two ends. The CDR3 contains 12 residues.

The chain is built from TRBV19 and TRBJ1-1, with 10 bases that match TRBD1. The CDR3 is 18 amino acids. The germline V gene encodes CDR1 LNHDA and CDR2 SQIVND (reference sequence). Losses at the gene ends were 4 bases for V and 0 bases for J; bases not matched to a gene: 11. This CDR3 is CASSTQAGTGEMNTEAFF. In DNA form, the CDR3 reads TGTGCCAGTAGTACCCAAGCCGGGACAGGGGAGATGAACACTGAAGCTTTCTTT.

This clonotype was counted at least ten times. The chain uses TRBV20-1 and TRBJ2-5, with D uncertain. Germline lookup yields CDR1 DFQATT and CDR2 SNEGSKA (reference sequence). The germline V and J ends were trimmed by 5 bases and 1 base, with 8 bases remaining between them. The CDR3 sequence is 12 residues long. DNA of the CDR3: TGCAGTGCTCAGGCAGGCCAAGAGACCCAGTACTTC. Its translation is CSAQAGQETQYF.

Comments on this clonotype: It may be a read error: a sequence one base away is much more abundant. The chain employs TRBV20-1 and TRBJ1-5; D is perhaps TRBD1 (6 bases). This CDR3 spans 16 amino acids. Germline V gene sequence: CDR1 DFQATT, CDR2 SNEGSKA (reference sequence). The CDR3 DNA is TGCAGTGTTAGAGAAAGGGGGGGAAATAGCAATCAGCCCCAGCATTTT. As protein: CSVRERGGNSNQPQHF.

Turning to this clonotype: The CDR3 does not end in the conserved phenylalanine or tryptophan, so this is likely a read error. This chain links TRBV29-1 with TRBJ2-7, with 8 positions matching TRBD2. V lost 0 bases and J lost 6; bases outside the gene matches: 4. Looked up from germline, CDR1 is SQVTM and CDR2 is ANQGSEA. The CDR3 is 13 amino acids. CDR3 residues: CSVEDGRGGEQYS. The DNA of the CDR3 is TGCAGCGTTGAAGATGGTCGGGGGGGCGAGCAGTACTCC.

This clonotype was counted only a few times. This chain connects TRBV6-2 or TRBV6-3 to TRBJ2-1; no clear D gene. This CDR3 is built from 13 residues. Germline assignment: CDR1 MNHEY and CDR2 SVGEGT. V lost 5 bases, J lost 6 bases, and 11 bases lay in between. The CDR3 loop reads CASSESDLNEQFF. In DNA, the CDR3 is TGTGCCAGCAGTGAATCAGACCTCAATGAGCAGTTCTTC.

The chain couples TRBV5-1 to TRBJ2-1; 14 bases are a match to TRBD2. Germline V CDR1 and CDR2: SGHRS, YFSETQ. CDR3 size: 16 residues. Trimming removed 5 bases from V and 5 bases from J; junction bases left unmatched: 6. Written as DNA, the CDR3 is TGCGCCAGCAGGGTCGGGACTAGCGGGAGTCACAATGAGCAGTTCTTC. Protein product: CASRVGTSGSHNEQFF.

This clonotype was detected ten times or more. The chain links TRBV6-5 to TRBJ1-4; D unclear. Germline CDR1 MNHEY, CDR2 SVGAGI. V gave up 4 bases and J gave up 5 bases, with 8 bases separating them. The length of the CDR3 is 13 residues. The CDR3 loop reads CASSWNLNEKLFF. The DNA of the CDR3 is TGTGCCAGCAGTTGGAACTTGAATGAAAAACTGTTTTTT.

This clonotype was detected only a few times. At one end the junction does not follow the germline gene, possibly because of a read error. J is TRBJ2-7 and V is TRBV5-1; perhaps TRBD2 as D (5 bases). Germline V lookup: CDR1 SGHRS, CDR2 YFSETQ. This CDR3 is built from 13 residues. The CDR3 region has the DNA TGCACCAGCAGCGCGGAGGTTTCGCGCGAGCAGTACTTC. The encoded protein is CTSSAEVSREQYF.

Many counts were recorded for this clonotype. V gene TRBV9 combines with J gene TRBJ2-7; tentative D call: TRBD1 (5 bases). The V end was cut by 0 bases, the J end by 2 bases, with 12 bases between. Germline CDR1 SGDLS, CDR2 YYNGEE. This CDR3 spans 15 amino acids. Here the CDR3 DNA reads TGTGCCAGCAGCGTAGCTACAGGAACCCCCTACGAGCAGTACTTC. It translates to CASSVATGTPYEQYF.

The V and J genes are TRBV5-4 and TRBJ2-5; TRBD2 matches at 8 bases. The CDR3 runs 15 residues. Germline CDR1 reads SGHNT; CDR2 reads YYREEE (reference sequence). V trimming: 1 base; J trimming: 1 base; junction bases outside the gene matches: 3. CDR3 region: CASSLKRESQETQYF. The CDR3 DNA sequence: TGTGCCAGCAGCTTGAAGCGGGAGTCCCAAGAGACCCAGTACTTC.

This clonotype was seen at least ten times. CDR3 sequence reads: CASTSNSGNTIYF. The DNA for the CDR3 is TGTGCCAGCACGTCTAACTCTGGAAACACCATATATTTT. The chain combines TRBV12-3 or TRBV12-4 with TRBJ1-3; D is unclear. The V end was cut by 7 bases, the J end by 0 bases, with 7 bases between. CDR3 length: 13 amino acids.